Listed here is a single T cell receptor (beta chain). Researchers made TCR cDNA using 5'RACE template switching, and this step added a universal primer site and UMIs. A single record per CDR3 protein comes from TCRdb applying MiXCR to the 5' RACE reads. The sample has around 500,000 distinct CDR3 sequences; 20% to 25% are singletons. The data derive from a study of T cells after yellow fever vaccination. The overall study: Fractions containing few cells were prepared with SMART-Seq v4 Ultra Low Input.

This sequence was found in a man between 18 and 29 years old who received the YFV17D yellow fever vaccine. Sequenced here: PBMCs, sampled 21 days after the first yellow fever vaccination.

CDR3 residues: CSAEGNYGYTF. CDR3 nucleotide sequence: TGCAGTGCCGAAGGGAACTATGGCTACACCTTC. The rearrangement links TRBV20-1 to TRBJ1-2; D not certain. V lost 6 bases and J lost 2, with 7 bases in between. Germline V gene lookup returns CDR1 DFQATT and CDR2 SNEGSKA (reference sequence). The CDR3 has 11 amino acids.